This T cell receptor beta chain was identified during a study of cytomegalovirus exposure and HLA in healthy donors. The CDR3 runs 15 residues. Germline loops: CDR1 LNHDA, CDR2 SQIVND (reference sequence). The V segment lost 5 bases and the J segment 2 bases; nucleotides outside the gene matches: 6. PCR was performed using 60 Vbeta and 13 Jbeta primers. The method was immunoSEQ multiplex PCR; TCRdb's version includes in-frame clones alone and lacks a portion of them. The sample lists about 80,000 clones; 62% were seen once. Healthy bone marrow donors formed the donor group. The rearrangement links TRBV19 to TRBJ1-2; 9 nucleotides align to TRBD1. This clonotype originated in a male donor in good health and CMV-seropositive. Source material: PBMCs. The CDR3 DNA follows: TGTGCCAGTAGTTTACGGGACAGGGTAAACTATGGCTACACCTTC. Amino acids: CASSLRDRVNYGYTF.